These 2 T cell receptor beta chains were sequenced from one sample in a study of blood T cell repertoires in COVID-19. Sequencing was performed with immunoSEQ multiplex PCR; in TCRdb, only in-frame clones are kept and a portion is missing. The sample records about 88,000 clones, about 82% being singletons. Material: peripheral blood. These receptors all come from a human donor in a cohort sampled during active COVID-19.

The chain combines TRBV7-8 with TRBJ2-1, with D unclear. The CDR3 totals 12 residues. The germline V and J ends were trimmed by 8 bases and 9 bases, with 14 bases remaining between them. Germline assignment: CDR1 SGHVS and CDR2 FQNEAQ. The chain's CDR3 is CASGWASAEQFF. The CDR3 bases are TGTGCCAGCGGTTGGGCCTCGGCTGAGCAGTTCTTC.

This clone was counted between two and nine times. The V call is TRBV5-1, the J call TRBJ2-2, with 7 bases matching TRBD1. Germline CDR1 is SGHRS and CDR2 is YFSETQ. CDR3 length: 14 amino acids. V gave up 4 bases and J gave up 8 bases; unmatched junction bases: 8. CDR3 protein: CASSPDRAGGELFF. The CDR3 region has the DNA TGCGCCAGCAGCCCAGACAGGGCCGGGGGGGAGCTGTTTTTT.